This TCR beta chain appears in the sequencing data of a study of monozygotic twins with inflammatory bowel disease. TCRdb reprocessed the 5' RACE reads and stores each CDR3 protein as one record, lacking DNA. The ten top clones account for about 2.7%, within a sample of roughly 150,000 distinct CDR3 sequences. In germline, CDR1 is ENHRY, CDR2 SYGVKD. The CDR3 is 16 amino acids. Collection of a roughly 2.5 ml blood sample took place per donor. J is TRBJ2-3 and V is TRBV10-3; TCRdb picks TRBD2, but there is no DNA to check that call. The source of this sequence is a human donor with ulcerative colitis or Crohn's disease, or a healthy co-twin of an affected twin (not recorded which). Sample: blood. CDR3 sequence: CAISDMTSGSADTQYF.